The clone carrying this T cell receptor (beta chain) was observed once. These data belong to a study of blood T cell repertoires in COVID-19. In the study overall: PBMCs, B-cell-depleted T cells, or T cells were the source of the cDNA or gDNA that made up the material.

Generated by immunoSEQ multiplex PCR, the TCRdb table keeps only in-frame clones and is missing some. This table has about 190,000 clones, 90% appearing once. Material: peripheral blood. The receptor was isolated from a man aged 45 to 65 with acute or convalescent COVID-19.

The CDR3 is CASSSRTGSFVRAFF. The CDR3 DNA sequence: TGTGCCAGCAGTTCCAGGACAGGGTCCTTTGTGAGAGCTTTCTTT. V and J are TRBV28 and TRBJ1-1, with 8 bases lining up with TRBD1. Germline V gene data show CDR1 as MDHEN and CDR2 as SYDVKM. The V segment lost 4 bases and the J segment 10 bases; nucleotides outside the gene matches: 14. The CDR3 totals 15 residues.